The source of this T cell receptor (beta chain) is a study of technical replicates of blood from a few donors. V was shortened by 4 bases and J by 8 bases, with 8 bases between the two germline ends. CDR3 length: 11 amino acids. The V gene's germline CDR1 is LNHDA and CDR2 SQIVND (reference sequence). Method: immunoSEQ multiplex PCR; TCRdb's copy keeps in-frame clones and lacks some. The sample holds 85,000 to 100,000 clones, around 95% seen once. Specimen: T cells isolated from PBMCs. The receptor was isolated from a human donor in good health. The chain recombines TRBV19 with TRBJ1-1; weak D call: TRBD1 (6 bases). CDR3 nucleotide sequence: TGTGCCAGTAGTACCAGGGGCGAAGCTTTCTTT. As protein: CASSTRGEAFF.